This TCR beta chain is drawn from a study of long-term antiretroviral therapy in people with HIV. Germline V gives CDR1 SGHNT, CDR2 YENEEA. V was shortened by 0 bases and J by 5 bases, with 13 bases between the two germline ends. The CDR3 loop spans 15 amino acids. Study outcomes and limitations: Narrower CDR3 length ranges marked HIV repertoires relative to controls.

A note on this clone: Its antigen is unidentified.

This was the immunoSEQ v3.0 assay at survey level. Assay used: immunoSEQ multiplex PCR; TCRdb lists only in-frame clones, some missing. The sample has tens of thousands of clones; roughly 90% are singletons. The chain recombines TRBV11-3 with TRBJ1-2; D gene ambiguous. The TCR was taken from a woman aged 35 to 49 with HIV. The sequencing here drew on unsorted PBMCs, taken roughly 5 years after starting antiretroviral therapy. CDR3 nucleotide sequence: TGTGCCAGCAGCTTAGATAGTTTGGGCCTGTATGGCTACACCTTC. It yields the protein CASSLDSLGLYGYTF.